A single sample is the source of the 21 T cell receptor beta chains below, sequenced in a study of shared clonotypes between healthy human individuals. Data came from immunoSEQ multiplex PCR; TCRdb stores just in-frame clones and leaves some out. The data contain 2 million to 2.5 million clones, approximately 96% of them singletons. The sample was naive CD4+ T cells sorted from blood. Indicated subset: CD45RA+ positively selected. These receptor sequences come from a man aged 18 to 29 in good health.

The gene calls are TRBV28 and TRBJ1-2; tentative D call: TRBD1 (6 bases). With 1 base removed from V and 8 bases from J, the gap between germline ends came to 11 bases. This CDR3 comprises 13 residues. From germline, CDR1 is MDHEN and CDR2 SYDVKM. The CDR3 DNA reads TGTGCCAGCAGTTTATCGGCAGGGGAGGGCTACACCTTC. This encodes CASSLSAGEGYTF.

The chain combines TRBV27 with TRBJ2-3; maybe TRBD2 (6 bases). CDR1 and CDR2 (germline): MNHEY, SMNVEV (reference sequence). The CDR3 consists of 16 residues. V was trimmed by 4 bases and J by 1 base, leaving 15 bases between them. The CDR3 sequence: CASSSRRGLGTDTQYF. Here the CDR3 DNA reads TGTGCCAGCAGTTCCCGGAGGGGATTAGGCACAGATACGCAGTATTTT.

The chain joins TRBV18 to TRBJ2-7, with 10 bases matching TRBD1. The germline gives CDR1 KGHSH, CDR2 LQKENI. The CDR3 contains 14 residues. Trimming took 6 bases from V and 7 from J; bases not matched to a gene: 9. The CDR3: CASSPDRGRGEQYF. The CDR3 region has the DNA TGTGCCAGCTCCCCAGACAGGGGGCGCGGAGAGCAGTACTTC.

This chain uses TRBV5-1 with TRBJ2-2, with a tentative D call TRBD1 (6 bases). The length of the CDR3 is 15 residues. V shed 4 bases and J shed 7 bases, with 17 bases lying between them. Germline CDR1 reads SGHRS; CDR2 reads YFSETQ. The CDR3 spells CASSPDPGAVGELFF. The CDR3 nucleotides read TGCGCCAGCAGCCCGGACCCAGGGGCGGTCGGGGAGCTGTTTTTT.

The chain employs TRBV6-4 and TRBJ1-1; D call uncertain. The germline CDR1 and CDR2 sequences are MRHNA and SNTAGT. The V end was cut by 2 bases, the J end by 0 bases, with 4 bases between. This CDR3 has 13 residues. CDR3 in amino acids: CASSDEVNTEAFF. The CDR3 coding sequence is TGTGCCAGCAGTGACGAGGTGAACACTGAAGCTTTCTTT.

This clone showed up just once. V is TRBV11-3 and J is TRBJ1-4; the match to TRBD1 covers 9 bases. The CDR3 consists of 17 residues. V trimming: 1 base; J trimming: 7 bases; junction bases outside the gene matches: 10. Germline CDR1 and CDR2: SGHNT and YENEEA. The CDR3 DNA sequence: TGTGCCAGCAGCTTAGGGGACAGGGCGAGGGGTTGTGAAAAACTGTTTTTT. This encodes CASSLGDRARGCEKLFF.

The chain joins TRBV5-1 to TRBJ1-1; D perhaps matches TRBD1 (6 bases). Deletions cut 3 bases from V and 6 bases from J, with 18 bases between. Germline V gene data show CDR1 as SGHRS and CDR2 as YFSETQ. The CDR3 totals 15 residues. In nucleotides, the CDR3 is TGCGCCAGCAGCTGGGACAAGACCCTTAACGCTGAAGCTTTCTTT. Its protein product is CASSWDKTLNAEAFF.

This clone was recorded only once. CDR3 nucleotides: TGTGCCATCAGTCCGGAATCTAAGCCCCTTGAAAAACTGTTTTTT. As protein: CAISPESKPLEKLFF. The rearrangement joins TRBV10-3 to TRBJ1-4; D is unresolved. The germline gives CDR1 ENHRY, CDR2 SYGVKD. CDR3 length equals 15 residues. With 5 bases removed from V and 7 bases from J, the gap between germline ends came to 17 bases.

The chain is built from TRBV15 and TRBJ2-3, with TRBD2 matching 9 bases. The V and J ends lost 2 bases and 3 bases, in that order; junction bases with no gene match: 6. Germline V gene sequence: CDR1 LNHNV, CDR2 YYDKDF (reference sequence). The CDR3 runs 16 residues. The CDR3 here is CATSRIAGALTDTQYF. CDR3 in DNA: TGTGCCACCAGCAGAATAGCGGGGGCCCTTACAGATACGCAGTATTTT.

The J gene is TRBJ1-1, the V gene TRBV6-6, with TRBD1 identical over 8 bases. Trimming removed 1 base from V and 7 bases from J; junction bases left unmatched: 8. CDR3 size: 15 residues. Germline assignment: CDR1 MNHNY and CDR2 SVGAGI (reference sequence). The CDR3 protein is CASSYLQGVRNEAFF. The CDR3 DNA reads as TGTGCCAGCAGTTACTTACAGGGGGTCAGGAATGAAGCTTTCTTT.

This chain links TRBV30 with TRBJ2-7; the match to TRBD2 covers 9 bases. The CDR3 has 14 amino acids. V dropped 5 bases and J dropped 5; count of bases not matched to a gene: 10. Germline CDR1 GTSNPN, CDR2 SVGIG (reference sequence). CDR3 sequence reads: CAWDLGTSRDEQYF. The CDR3 DNA reads TGTGCCTGGGACCTCGGGACTAGCAGGGACGAGCAGTACTTC. The full variable domain, with the rest looked up from reference TRBV30 and TRBJ2-7, is SQTIHQWPATLVQPVGSPLSLECTVEGTSNPNLYWYRQAAGRGLQLLFYSVGIGQISSEVPQNLSASRPQDRQFILSSKKLLLSDSGFYLCAWDLGTSRDEQYFGPGTRLTVT.

The chain combines TRBV6-5 with TRBJ1-1; 10 bases agree with TRBD1. The trim removed 5 bases at V and 4 bases at J, leaving 4 bases unmatched. The CDR3 is made up of 14 amino acids. The germline V gene has CDR1 MNHEY and CDR2 SVGAGI. The CDR3 here is CASSKWTGGTEAFF. The CDR3 DNA reads as TGTGCCAGCAGTAAGTGGACAGGGGGCACTGAAGCTTTCTTT.

The CDR3 DNA sequence: TGTGCCAGCAGTTACGTAGCGGGAGTAGGCGAGCAGTACTTC. As protein: CASSYVAGVGEQYF. This chain joins TRBV6-5 and TRBJ2-7; 9 nucleotides align to TRBD2. The V gene's germline CDR1 is MNHEY and CDR2 SVGAGI. There are 14 residues in the CDR3. V lost 2 bases, J lost 6 bases, and 5 bases stayed unmatched.

Points on this clone: This same CDR3 is encoded by further DNA sequences in the sample. This chain uses TRBV30 with TRBJ2-7; D gene uncertain. Trimming stripped 2 bases from V and 4 bases from J, with 9 bases between. The V gene's germline CDR1 is GTSNPN and CDR2 SVGIG (reference sequence). The CDR3 covers 12 residues. The CDR3 coding sequence is TGTGCCTGGAGTCCCGGTAGTTACGAGCAGTACTTC. Translating it yields CAWSPGSYEQYF.

The chain is built from TRBV6-5 and TRBJ2-6, with no clear D. Germline CDR1 MNHEY, CDR2 SVGAGI. Trimming pared 3 bases from V and 1 base from J, leaving 4 bases between. CDR3 size: 14 residues. DNA of the CDR3: TGTGCCAGCAGTTATAAATCTGGGGCCAACGTCCTGACTTTC. It codes for CASSYKSGANVLTF.

For the CDR3, the DNA is TGTGCCAGCTCATCGGCTGGCACAGATACGCAGTATTTT. It specifies CASSSAGTDTQYF. The V call is TRBV18, the J call TRBJ2-3; D is ambiguous. The CDR3 has 13 amino acids. With 5 bases removed from V and 1 base from J, the gap between germline ends came to 7 bases. Germline CDR1 and CDR2: KGHSH and LQKENI.

V usage is TRBV7-3 and J usage is TRBJ1-2, with TRBD1 matching over 8 bases. Germline V gene data show CDR1 as SGHTA and CDR2 as FQGTGA. The CDR3 runs 14 residues. V shed 0 bases and J 6 bases; nucleotides not matched to a gene: 3. CDR3 coding DNA: TGTGCCAGCAGCTTAACTTCGACAGGGGATGGCTACACCTTC. As protein: CASSLTSTGDGYTF.

V is TRBV19 and J is TRBJ1-1; D is unclear. CDR3 length: 13 amino acids. Germline CDR1 reads LNHDA; CDR2 reads SQIVND (reference sequence). Trimming removed 5 bases from V and 1 base from J, with 8 bases in between. CDR3 in amino acids: CASSSIQNTEAFF. The CDR3 region has the DNA TGTGCCAGTAGTTCGATACAGAACACTGAAGCTTTCTTT.

Concerning this clone: Within the sample, other DNA sequences also encode this same CDR3. The V and J genes are TRBV5-1 and TRBJ1-1, with D unclear. The germline gives CDR1 SGHRS, CDR2 YFSETQ. The CDR3 sequence is 13 residues long. Deletions cut 6 bases from V and 2 bases from J, with 11 bases between. The CDR3 DNA reads TGCGCCAGCACCCTACGGGAAAACACTGAAGCTTTCTTT. It is translated as CASTLRENTEAFF.

Points on this clone: The conserved final phenylalanine or tryptophan is absent from the CDR3, which likely points to a read error. No DNA is shown, since the ends of the CDR3 on it are uncertain; the CDR3 is the one TCRdb lists. The chain carries TRBV7-9 and TRBJ1-2; no check of the table's D call, TRBD1, against the DNA was made. Germline lookup yields CDR1 SEHNR and CDR2 FQNEAQ (reference sequence). The CDR3 is 12 amino acids in total, end residues counted. Here the CDR3 reads CASSLPGQGARL.

This sequence joins TRBV5-1 and TRBJ2-7; 11 nucleotides align to TRBD2. In germline, CDR1 is SGHRS, CDR2 YFSETQ. With 4 bases clipped from V and 2 bases from J, the junction kept 8 bases outside the gene matches. The CDR3 is 16 residues long. The CDR3 protein is CASSPEGGLAAYEQYF. CDR3 in DNA: TGCGCCAGCAGCCCGGAGGGGGGACTAGCGGCCTACGAGCAGTACTTC.